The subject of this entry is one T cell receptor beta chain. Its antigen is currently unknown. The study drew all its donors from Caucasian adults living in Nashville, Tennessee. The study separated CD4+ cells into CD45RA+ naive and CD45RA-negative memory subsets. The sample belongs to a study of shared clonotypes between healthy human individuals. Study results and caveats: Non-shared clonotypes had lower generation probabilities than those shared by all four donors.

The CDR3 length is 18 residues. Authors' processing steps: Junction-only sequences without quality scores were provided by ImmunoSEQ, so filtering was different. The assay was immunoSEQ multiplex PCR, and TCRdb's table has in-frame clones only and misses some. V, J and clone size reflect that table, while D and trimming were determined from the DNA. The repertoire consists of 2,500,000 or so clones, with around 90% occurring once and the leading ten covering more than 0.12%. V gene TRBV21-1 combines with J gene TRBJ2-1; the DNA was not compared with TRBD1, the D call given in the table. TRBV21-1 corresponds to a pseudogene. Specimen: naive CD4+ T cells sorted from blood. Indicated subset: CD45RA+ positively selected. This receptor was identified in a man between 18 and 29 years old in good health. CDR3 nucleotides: TGTGCCAGCAGCAAAGCACGAGACAGGGTTAGCTCCTACAATGAGCAGTTCTTC. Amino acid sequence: CASSKARDRVSSYNEQFF.